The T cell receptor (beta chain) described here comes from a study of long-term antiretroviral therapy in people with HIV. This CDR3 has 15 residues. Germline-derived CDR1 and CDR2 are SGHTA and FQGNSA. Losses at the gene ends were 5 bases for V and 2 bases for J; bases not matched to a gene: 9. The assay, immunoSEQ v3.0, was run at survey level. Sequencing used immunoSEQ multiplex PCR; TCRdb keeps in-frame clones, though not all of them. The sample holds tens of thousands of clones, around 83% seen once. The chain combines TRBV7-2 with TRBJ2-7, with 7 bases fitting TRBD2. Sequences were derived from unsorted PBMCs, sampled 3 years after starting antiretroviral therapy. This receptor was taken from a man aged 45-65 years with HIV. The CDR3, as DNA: TGTGCCAGCAGCCGGATGGCGGGGGACCCCTACGAGCAGTACTTC. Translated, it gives CASSRMAGDPYEQYF.